This is a list of T cell receptor beta chains from one sample in a study of CD4 and CD8 cells across lung adenocarcinoma regions. In TCRdb, the PCR reads were re-called with MiXCR into one record per CDR3 protein. The table has about 3,200 distinct CDR3 sequences, around two thirds seen once. Sequenced input: CD4+ T cells from the margin of a lung tumor. Receptors originate from a male donor with lung adenocarcinoma. The CD4 and CD8 labels of this study may be unreliable. CDR3s include the opening cysteine and the closing phenylalanine or tryptophan. The D gene is left open where the match is weak. Not every row has a clone size; where given, it reads once, few, many or a size class.

TRBV6-1	NA	14	TRBJ2-4	NA	TGTGCGCGTGCCGGGGCAGTGAGCAAAAACATGCAGTACTTC	CARAGAVSKNMQYF
TRBV6-1	NA	17	TRBJ2-4	TRBD2	TGTGCCAGCTCGGGACTAGCGGAGTCCGCAGCCAAAAACATTCAGTACTTC	CASSGLAESAAKNIQYF
TRBV6-5	NA	16	TRBJ2-2	TRBD2	TGTGCCAGCAGTTCCGACTGGACTAGGGCCACCGGGGAGCTGTTTTTT	CASSSDWTRATGELFF
TRBV6-1	few	15	TRBJ2-7	NA	TGTGCCAGCAGTGAAATTGGGGGCGCCTCCTACGAGCAGTACTTC	CASSEIGGASYEQYF
TRBV7-2	few	14	TRBJ2-7	NA	TGTGCCAGCAGCTTCCTGGCGTCATATTACGAGCAGTACTTC	CASSFLASYYEQYF
TRBV6-5	NA	17	TRBJ2-1	TRBD2	TGTGCCAGCAGTTTCACCCGACTAGCGGGAGTTCGGGATGAGCAGTTCTTC	CASSFTRLAGVRDEQFF
TRBV6-1	NA	14	TRBJ2-5	NA	TGTGCCAGCAGTGAAGGCCTTTACCAAGAGACCCAGTACTTC	CASSEGLYQETQYF
TRBV6-1	NA	14	TRBJ2-5	NA	TGTGCCAGCAGTCAAGGGCCTAAACAAGAGACCCAGTACTTC	CASSQGPKQETQYF
TRBV6-5	few	16	TRBJ2-1	TRBD1	TGTGCCAGCAGTCACATAGTAGGGACAGGGAACAATGAGCAGTTCTTC	CASSHIVGTGNNEQFF
TRBV6-1	NA	12	TRBJ1-2	TRBD1	TGTGCCAGCAACTCGATAGAGGCCGGGACAGGGTTC	CASNSIEAGTGF
TRBV7-2	NA	13	TRBJ2-5	NA	TGTGCCAGCAGCTTCCAACGGCAAGAGACCCAGTACTTC	CASSFQRQETQYF
TRBV6-1	once	17	TRBJ2-1	NA	TGTGCCAGCAGTACCACGAGGGACTCCTACTCCTACAATGAGCAGTTCTTC	CASSTTRDSYSYNEQFF
TRBV30	few	14	TRBJ1-2	NA	TGTGCCTGGAGGCGAACCTCAGGGGATTATGGCTACACCTTC	CAWRRTSGDYGYTF
TRBV11-2	NA	16	TRBJ2-7	NA	TGTGCCAGCAGCTTAGGGTCAAGCATTAGGGTGGACGAGCAGTACTTC	CASSLGSSIRVDEQYF
TRBV6-1	large	14	TRBJ2-1	TRBD2	TGTGCCAGCAGGCCCAGCGGGACCCACAATGAGCAGTTCTTC	CASRPSGTHNEQFF
TRBV12-3/TRBV12-4	NA	8	TRBJ2-7	NA	TGTGCCAGCGTTGGCTATTACTTC	CASVGYYF
TRBV12-3/TRBV12-4	NA	15	TRBJ2-3	TRBD1	TGTGCCAGCAGCCGACACGGACAGGACACAGATACGCAGTATTTT	CASSRHGQDTDTQYF
TRBV6-5	NA	13	TRBJ2-1	NA	TGTGCCAGCAGTTACTCGGGCCACAAGGAGCAGTTTTTT	CASSYSGHKEQFF
TRBV7-2	NA	11	TRBJ2-1	NA	TGTGCCAGCAGCCGAGGTTTGGGCCAGTTCTTC	CASSRGLGQFF
TRBV6-1	NA	20	TRBJ2-1	TRBD2	TGTGCCAGCAATCCTGGGACTAGCGGGAGAGGACCAACACGATACAATGAGCAGTTCTTC	CASNPGTSGRGPTRYNEQFF
TRBV27	NA	13	TRBJ1-1	NA	TGTGCCAGCAGTTGGGGGGTTGACACTGAAGCTTTCTTT	CASSWGVDTEAFF
TRBV10-1	once	15	TRBJ2-7	NA	TGCGCCAGGGGTGAAGGGGGGGGTGCCCCAGAGACGCAGTACTTC	CARGEGGGAPETQYF